This T cell receptor beta chain was retrieved from a study of cytomegalovirus exposure and HLA in healthy donors. PCR employed 60 Vbeta and 13 Jbeta primers. Profiled with immunoSEQ multiplex PCR; TCRdb holds only in-frame clones, not every one. The sample records under 130,000 clones, roughly three quarters being singletons. The TCR originated in a male donor in good health and CMV-seronegative. The source material was PBMCs.

The CDR3 DNA is TGTGCCAGCAGTAAGCTCGAGGGTTACGAGCAGTACTTC. As protein: CASSKLEGYEQYF. V is TRBV27 and J is TRBJ2-7; TRBD2 is a possible D gene (5 bases). The CDR3 length is 13 residues. The germline V and J ends were trimmed by 5 bases and 4 bases, with 12 bases remaining between them. Germline V gene sequence: CDR1 MNHEY, CDR2 SMNVEV (reference sequence).